This TCR beta chain was sequenced for a study of T cell responses to AZD1222 COVID-19 vaccine. In its sample, this clone was seen once. Some clones are missing from TCRdb's copy, which holds only in-frame ones; the method was immunoSEQ multiplex PCR. The sample carries some 90,000 clones, more than 75% recorded once. CDR1 SGHTA and CDR2 FQGNSA come from the germline V gene. V trimming: 4 bases; J trimming: 3 bases; junction bases outside the gene matches: 6. The CDR3 loop spans 15 amino acids. This TCR came from an adult in good health. The sample here was peripheral blood, taken on day 0 of MenACWY control vaccination. The rearrangement uses TRBV7-2 and TRBJ2-7; 10 nucleotides match TRBD1. DNA of the CDR3: TGTGCCAGCAGCTACTCCGGGACAGGGGTCTACGAGCAGTACTTC. Its translation: CASSYSGTGVYEQYF.